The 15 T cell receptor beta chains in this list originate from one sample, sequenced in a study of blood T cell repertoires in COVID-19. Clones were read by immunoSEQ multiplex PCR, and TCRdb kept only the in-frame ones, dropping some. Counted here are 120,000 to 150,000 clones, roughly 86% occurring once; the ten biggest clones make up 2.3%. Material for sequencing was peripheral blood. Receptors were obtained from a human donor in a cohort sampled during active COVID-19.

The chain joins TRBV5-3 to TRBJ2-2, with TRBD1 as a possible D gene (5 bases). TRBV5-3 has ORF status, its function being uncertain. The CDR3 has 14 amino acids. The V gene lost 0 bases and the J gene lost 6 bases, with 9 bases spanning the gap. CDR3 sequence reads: CARSLVAGPGELFF. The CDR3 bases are TGTGCCAGAAGCTTGGTGGCAGGGCCCGGGGAGCTGTTTTTT.

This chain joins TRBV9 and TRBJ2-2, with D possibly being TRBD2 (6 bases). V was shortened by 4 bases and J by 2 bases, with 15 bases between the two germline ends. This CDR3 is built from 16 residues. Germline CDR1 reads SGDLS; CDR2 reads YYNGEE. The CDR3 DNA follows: TGTGCCAGCAGCCCTACTGGGGGGATAAACACCGGGGAGCTGTTTTTT. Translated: CASSPTGGINTGELFF.

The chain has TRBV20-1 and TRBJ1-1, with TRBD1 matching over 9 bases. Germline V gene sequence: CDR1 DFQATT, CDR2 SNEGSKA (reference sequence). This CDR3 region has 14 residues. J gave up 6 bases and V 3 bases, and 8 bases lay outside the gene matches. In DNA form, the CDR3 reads TGCAGTGCTAGTAAACCCACAGGGGGCTCTGAAGCTTTCTTT. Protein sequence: CSASKPTGGSEAFF.

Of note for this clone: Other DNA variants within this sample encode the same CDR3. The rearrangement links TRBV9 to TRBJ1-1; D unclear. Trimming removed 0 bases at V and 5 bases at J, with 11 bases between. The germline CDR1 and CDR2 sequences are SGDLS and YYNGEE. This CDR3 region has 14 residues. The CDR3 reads CASSVVRGGTEAFF. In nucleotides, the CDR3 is TGTGCCAGCAGCGTAGTCCGGGGAGGGACTGAAGCTTTCTTT.

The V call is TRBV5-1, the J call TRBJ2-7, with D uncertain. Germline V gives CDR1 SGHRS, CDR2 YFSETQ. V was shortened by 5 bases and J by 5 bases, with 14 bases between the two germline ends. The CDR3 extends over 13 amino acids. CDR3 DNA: TGCGCCAGCAGTGAGGCAGATTGGGACGAGCAGTACTTC. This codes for CASSEADWDEQYF.

Here the CDR3 DNA reads TGTGCCAGCACCCTTTCGGGGGTCCAAGAGACCCAGTACTTC. The encoded protein is CASTLSGVQETQYF. The chain recombines TRBV7-9 with TRBJ2-5, with D possibly being TRBD2 (6 bases). V shed 7 bases and J shed 1 base, with 13 bases lying between them. Germline-derived CDR1 and CDR2 are SEHNR and FQNEAQ (reference sequence). The CDR3 has 14 amino acids.

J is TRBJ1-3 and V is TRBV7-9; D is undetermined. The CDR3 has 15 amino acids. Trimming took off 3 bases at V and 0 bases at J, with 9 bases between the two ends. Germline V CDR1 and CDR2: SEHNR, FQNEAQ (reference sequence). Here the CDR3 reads CASSFSGISGNTIYF. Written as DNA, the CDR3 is TGTGCCAGCAGCTTCAGCGGTATCTCTGGAAACACCATATATTTT.

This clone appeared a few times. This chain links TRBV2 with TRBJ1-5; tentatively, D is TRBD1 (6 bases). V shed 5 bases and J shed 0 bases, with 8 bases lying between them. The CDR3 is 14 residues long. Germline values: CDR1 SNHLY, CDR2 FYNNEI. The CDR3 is CASSSRGSNQPQHF. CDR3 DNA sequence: TGTGCCAGCAGTTCCAGGGGTAGCAATCAGCCCCAGCATTTT.

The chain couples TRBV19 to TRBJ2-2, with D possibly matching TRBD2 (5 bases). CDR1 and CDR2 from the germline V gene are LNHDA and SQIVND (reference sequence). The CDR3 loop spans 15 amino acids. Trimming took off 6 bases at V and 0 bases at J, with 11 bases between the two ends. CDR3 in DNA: TGTGCCAGTAGCGCGGGCTCTCCGAACACCGGGGAGCTGTTTTTT. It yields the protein CASSAGSPNTGELFF.

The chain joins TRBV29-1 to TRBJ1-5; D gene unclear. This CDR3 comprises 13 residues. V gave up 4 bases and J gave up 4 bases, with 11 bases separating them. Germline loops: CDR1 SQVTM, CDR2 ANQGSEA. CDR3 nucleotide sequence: TGCAGCGTTGTCTGGAGTATAAATCAGCCCCAGCATTTT. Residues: CSVVWSINQPQHF.

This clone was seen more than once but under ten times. The CDR3 sequence: CASSPELRTRPGNEQFF. The CDR3 DNA follows: TGTGCCAGCAGTCCGGAGTTGAGGACACGTCCCGGGAATGAGCAGTTCTTC. This sequence joins TRBV6-6 and TRBJ2-1; D may be TRBD1 (5 bases). Per the germline V gene, CDR1 is MNHNY and CDR2 is SVGAGI (reference sequence). This CDR3 has 17 amino acids. The ends were cut back, 5 bases at V and 7 bases at J, with 24 bases in the middle.

The CDR3, as DNA: TGTGCCAGCAGTTCGATAGCCTCAGGGGGCGGGAATCAGCCCCAGCATTTT. Amino acid sequence: CASSSIASGGGNQPQHF. The chain carries TRBV7-2 and TRBJ1-5; TRBD1 aligns across 8 bases. Germline V gene sequence: CDR1 SGHTA, CDR2 FQGNSA. The CDR3 spans 17 residues. Trimming at V came to 6 bases and at J to 4 bases, leaving 14 bases not matched to a gene.

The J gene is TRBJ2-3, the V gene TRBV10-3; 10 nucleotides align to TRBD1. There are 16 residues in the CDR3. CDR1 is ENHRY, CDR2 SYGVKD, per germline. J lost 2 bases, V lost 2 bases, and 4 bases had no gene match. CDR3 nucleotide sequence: TGTGCCATCAGTGAGGACAGGGGGCTACTCACAGATACGCAGTATTTT. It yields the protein CAISEDRGLLTDTQYF.

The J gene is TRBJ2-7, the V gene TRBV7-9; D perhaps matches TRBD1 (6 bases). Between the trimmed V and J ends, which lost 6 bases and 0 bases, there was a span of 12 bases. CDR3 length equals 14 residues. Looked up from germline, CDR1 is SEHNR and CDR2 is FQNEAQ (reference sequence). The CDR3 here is CASSLQGSSYEQYF. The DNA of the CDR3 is TGTGCCAGCAGTTTACAGGGTTCCTCCTACGAGCAGTACTTC.

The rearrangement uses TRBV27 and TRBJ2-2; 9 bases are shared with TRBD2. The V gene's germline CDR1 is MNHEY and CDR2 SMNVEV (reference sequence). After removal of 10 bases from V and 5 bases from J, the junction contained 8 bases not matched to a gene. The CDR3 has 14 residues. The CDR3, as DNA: TGTGCCACCAAACTAGCGGGCTCTACCGGGGAGCTGTTTTTT. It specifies CATKLAGSTGELFF.